Listed below are T cell receptor beta chains from one sample, sequenced in a study of T cell responses to AZD1222 COVID-19 vaccine. Only in-frame clones appear in the TCRdb table, and some are missing; sequencing was by immunoSEQ multiplex PCR. The table has 150,000 or so clones, 90% to 95% seen once. The material was peripheral blood, obtained on day 0 of MenACWY control vaccination. The receptors were gathered from an adult in good health. CDR3s include the opening cysteine and the closing phenylalanine or tryptophan. The order of the fields is CDR3 protein, CDR3 DNA, D gene, clone size, V gene, J gene. A D gene is named only where the DNA matches it firmly. The size entry is marked missing in some rows and otherwise reads once, few, many or a size class.

CASSHGPWTGDNTGELFF	TGTGCCAGCAGCCATGGACCCTGGACAGGTGATAACACCGGGGAGCTGTTTTTT	TRBD1	-	TRBV7-8	TRBJ2-2
CASSLSDSGRGQNIQYF	TGTGCCAGCAGCTTATCAGATTCAGGCAGGGGTCAAAACATTCAGTACTTC	-	-	TRBV7-3	TRBJ2-4
CASRLAGDTGELFF	TGTGCCAGCAGGCTAGCGGGAGACACCGGGGAGCTGTTTTTT	TRBD2	few	TRBV6-4	TRBJ2-2
CASSPDRGNTEAFF	TGTGCCAGCAGCCCGGACAGGGGGAACACTGAAGCTTTCTTT	TRBD1	-	TRBV6-4	TRBJ1-1
CASGHRGLPIEAFF	TGTGCTAGTGGCCATCGAGGGTTGCCTATTGAAGCTTTCTTT	-	few	TRBV12-5	TRBJ1-1
CAWSVGTSGRSRDTQYF	TGTGCCTGGAGTGTAGGGACTAGCGGGAGGTCCAGGGATACGCAGTATTTT	TRBD2	-	TRBV30	TRBJ2-3
CASSLVVGQGNTEAFF	TGTGCCAGCAGCTTAGTAGTAGGTCAGGGGAACACTGAAGCTTTCTTT	-	-	TRBV7-2	TRBJ1-1
CASSLGWEQPQHF	TGTGCCAGCAGCTTAGGGTGGGAGCAGCCCCAGCATTTT	-	-	TRBV7-8	TRBJ1-5
CASSELGGNQPQHF	TGTGCCAGCAGTGAGCTAGGAGGAAATCAGCCCCAGCATTTT	-	-	TRBV2	TRBJ1-5
CASSLGDGNQPQHF	TGTGCCAGCAGCTTAGGGGACGGGAATCAGCCCCAGCATTTT	-	-	TRBV7-8	TRBJ1-5
CASSETGGSSEAFF	TGTGCCAGCAGTGAAACAGGAGGATCGTCTGAAGCTTTCTTT	-	-	TRBV6-1	TRBJ1-1
CASSKYRDSERYQPQHF	TGTGCCAGCAGCAAATACAGGGATTCGGAGAGGTATCAGCCCCAGCATTTT	-	-	TRBV7-9	TRBJ1-5
CASSLRTGGQPQHF	TGTGCCAGCAGCTTGAGGACCGGAGGCCAGCCCCAGCATTTT	-	-	TRBV11-2	TRBJ1-5
CASSFREYEQYF	TGTGCCAGCAGTTTCAGGGAATACGAGCAGTACTTC	-	-	TRBV7-9	TRBJ2-7
CASRARDRDTEAFF	TGTGCCAGTAGGGCGAGAGACAGGGACACTGAAGCTTTCTTT	TRBD1	-	TRBV19	TRBJ1-1
CASTPGGSGSKWYF	TGTGCCAGCACCCCTGGGGGTAGCGGGAGTAAGTGGTACTTC	TRBD2	-	TRBV27	TRBJ2-4
CASSHTGAGAGEQYF	TGTGCCAGCAGCCACACAGGGGCGGGAGCGGGCGAGCAGTACTTC	-	-	TRBV4-2	TRBJ2-7
CASSLADSSNQPQHF	TGTGCCAGCAGCTTAGCGGACAGCTCAAATCAGCCCCAGCATTTT	-	-	TRBV7-8	TRBJ1-5
CASRQGNGETQYF	TGTGCCAGCAGACAGGGGAATGGGGAGACCCAGTACTTC	TRBD1	-	TRBV6-5	TRBJ2-5
CASSLGSHEQFF	TGTGCCAGCAGCTTAGGATCCCATGAGCAGTTCTTC	-	-	TRBV7-2	TRBJ2-1
CASMGGTSGLGSPLHF	TGTGCCAGTATGGGAGGGACGTCCGGGCTCGGTTCACCCCTCCACTTT	-	-	TRBV19	TRBJ1-6
CSGGGHSNTEAFF	TGCAGCGGGGGGGGACATTCGAACACTGAAGCTTTCTTT	-	-	TRBV29-1	TRBJ1-1